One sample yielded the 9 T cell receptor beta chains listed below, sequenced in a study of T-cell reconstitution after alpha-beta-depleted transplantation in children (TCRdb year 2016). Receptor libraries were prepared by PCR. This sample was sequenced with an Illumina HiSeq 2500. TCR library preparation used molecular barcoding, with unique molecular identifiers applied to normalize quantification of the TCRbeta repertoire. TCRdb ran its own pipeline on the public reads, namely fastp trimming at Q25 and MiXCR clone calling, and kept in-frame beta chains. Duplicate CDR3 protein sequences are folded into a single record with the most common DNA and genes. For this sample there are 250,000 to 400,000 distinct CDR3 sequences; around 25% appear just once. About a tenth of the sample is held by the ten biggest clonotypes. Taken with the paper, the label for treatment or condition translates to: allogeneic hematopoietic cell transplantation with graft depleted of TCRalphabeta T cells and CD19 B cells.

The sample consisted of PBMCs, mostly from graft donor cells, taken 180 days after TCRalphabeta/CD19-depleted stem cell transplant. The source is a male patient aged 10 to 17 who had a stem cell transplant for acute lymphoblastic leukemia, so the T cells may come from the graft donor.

CDR3 bases: TGTGCCAGCTCACCACTTCCAGGGGCCAACACCGGGGAGCTGTTTTTT. Protein sequence: CASSPLPGANTGELFF. The chain is built from TRBV18 and TRBJ2-2, with a tentative D call TRBD1 (6 bases). V was shortened by 1 base and J by 2 bases, with 11 bases between the two germline ends. The CDR3 extends over 16 amino acids. CDR1 KGHSH and CDR2 LQKENI come from the germline V gene.

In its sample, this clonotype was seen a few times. CDR3 protein: CSPAGTGDNNEQFF. CDR3 bases: TGCAGTCCAGCGGGGACAGGGGACAACAATGAGCAGTTCTTC. The chain carries TRBV20-1 and TRBJ2-1; the match to TRBD1 covers 10 bases. Per germline, CDR1 DFQATT and CDR2 SNEGSKA (reference sequence). The CDR3 sequence is 14 residues long. The V and J ends lost 8 bases and 5 bases, in that order; junction bases with no gene match: 9.

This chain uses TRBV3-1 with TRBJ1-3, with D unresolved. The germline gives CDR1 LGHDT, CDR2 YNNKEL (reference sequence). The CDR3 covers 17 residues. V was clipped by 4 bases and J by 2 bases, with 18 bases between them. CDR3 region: CASSPWPRGGPGNTIYF. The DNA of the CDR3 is TGTGCCAGCAGCCCCTGGCCCCGGGGTGGACCTGGAAACACCATATATTTT. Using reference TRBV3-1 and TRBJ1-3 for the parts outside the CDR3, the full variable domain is DTAVSQTPKYLVTQMGNDKSIKCEQNLGHDTMYWYKQDSKKFLKIMFSYNNKELIINETVPNRFSPKSPDKAHLNLHINSLELGDSAVYFCASSPWPRGGPGNTIYFGEGSWLTVV.

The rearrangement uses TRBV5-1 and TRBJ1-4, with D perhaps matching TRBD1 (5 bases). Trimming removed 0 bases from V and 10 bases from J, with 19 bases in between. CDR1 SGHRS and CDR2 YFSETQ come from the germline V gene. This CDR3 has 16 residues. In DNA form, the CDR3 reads TGCGCCAGCAGCTTGGGGGCAGGGCAGACAATCGGAAAACTGTTTTTT. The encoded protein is CASSLGAGQTIGKLFF.

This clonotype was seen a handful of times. CDR3 sequence (DNA): TGCGCCAGCAGCCAAAGGGACAAGAAAGATCAGCCCCAGCATTTT. Translation gives CASSQRDKKDQPQHF. The gene calls are TRBV4-1 and TRBJ1-5; tentatively, D is TRBD1 (6 bases). V was trimmed by 2 bases and J by 5 bases, leaving 13 bases between them. The germline CDR1 and CDR2 sequences are MGHRA and YSYEKL. The CDR3 is 15 residues long.

The CDR3 DNA sequence: TGTGCCAGCAGTCTGATACTCTCCGGACGGTTTAGAGACACTGAAGCTTTCTTT. Its protein is CASSLILSGRFRDTEAFF. V and J are TRBV27 and TRBJ1-1; no definite D call. CDR1 and CDR2 (germline): MNHEY, SMNVEV (reference sequence). The CDR3 has 18 amino acids. With 5 bases removed from V and 3 bases from J, the gap between germline ends came to 25 bases.

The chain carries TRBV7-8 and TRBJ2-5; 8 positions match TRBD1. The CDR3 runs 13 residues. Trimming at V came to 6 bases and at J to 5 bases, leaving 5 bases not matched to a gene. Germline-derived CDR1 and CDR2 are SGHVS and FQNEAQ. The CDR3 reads CASRYRGMETQYF. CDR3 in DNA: TGTGCCAGCAGGTACAGGGGGATGGAGACCCAGTACTTC.

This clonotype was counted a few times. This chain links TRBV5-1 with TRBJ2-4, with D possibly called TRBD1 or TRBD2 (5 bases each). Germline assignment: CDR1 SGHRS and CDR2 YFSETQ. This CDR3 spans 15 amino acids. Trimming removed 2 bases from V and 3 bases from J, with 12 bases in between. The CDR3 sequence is CASSFEWGSKNIQYF. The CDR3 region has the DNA TGCGCCAGCAGCTTTGAATGGGGGAGCAAAAACATTCAGTACTTC.

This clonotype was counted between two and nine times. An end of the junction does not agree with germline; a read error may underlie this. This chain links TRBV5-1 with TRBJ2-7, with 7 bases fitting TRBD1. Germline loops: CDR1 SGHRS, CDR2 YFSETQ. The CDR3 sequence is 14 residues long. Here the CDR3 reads CASSLRDRTLACHF. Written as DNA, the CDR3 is TGCGCCAGCAGCTTACGGGACAGAACGCTCGCTTGTCACTTC.